This T cell receptor (beta chain) was sequenced in a study of response to subunit inactivated influenza vaccine. The CDR3 contains 15 residues. Trimming removed 3 bases at V and 1 base at J, with 9 bases between. CDR1 and CDR2 (germline): MNHEY, SMNVEV (reference sequence). This clonotype was seen a handful of times. Antigen specificity is unknown. Study outcomes and limitations: Each seasonal influenza vaccination recruits few new T cells, the authors suggested.

One entry per CDR3 protein results from TCRdb running MiXCR on the RT-PCR reads. Here the sample spans hundreds of thousands of distinct CDR3 sequences, 10% to 12% being singletons. This sample also appeared in a second study, on T cells expressing NK-cell markers. That report adds: Template switching by 5'RACE with UMIs generated the TCR beta cDNA.

The material sequenced was PBMCs from blood, taken on the day of vaccination. The chain couples TRBV27 to TRBJ2-2; no clear D. The sequence was obtained from a man in his fifties or sixties who received an inactivated influenza vaccine. CDR3 in DNA: TGTGCCAGCAGTTTCCGCAGATTGAACACCGGGGAGCTGTTTTTT. Its translation: CASSFRRLNTGELFF.